A single sample is the source of the 24 T cell receptor beta chains below, sequenced in a study of T cells in Graves' hyperthyroidism and ophthalmopathy. RNA transcripts gave rise to amplified TCR beta CDR3 regions. The HTBI set primed first-round TCR CDR3 RT-PCR. MiXCR, run by TCRdb on the multiplex PCR reads, gives a single entry per CDR3 protein. The sample has a few hundred thousand distinct CDR3 sequences, over 45% seen once. What was sequenced was peripheral blood or thyroid tissue (not recorded which). The receptors come from an adult woman with Graves' disease, either hyperthyroidism or ophthalmopathy (not recorded which).

Remarks on this clonotype: The junction does not match germline at one end; this may be a read error. The chain joins TRBV5-1 to TRBJ1-1; D is undetermined. There are 12 residues in the CDR3. The germline V gene has CDR1 SGHRS and CDR2 YFSETQ. CDR3 nucleotides: TGTGCCAGCAGCTTGTTTGGCAGTGAAGCTTTCTTT. Its protein product is CASSLFGSEAFF.

V usage is TRBV2 and J usage is TRBJ2-2; a possible D gene is TRBD1 (5 bases). Germline loops: CDR1 SNHLY, CDR2 FYNNEI. V was clipped by 10 bases and J by 7 bases, with 16 bases between them. This CDR3 comprises 13 residues. As DNA, the CDR3 is TGTGCCACCCAGGACAAAACGGGCGGGGAGCTGTTTTTT. It encodes CATQDKTGGELFF.

This clonotype was seen ten or more times. CDR3 loop: CASSLGEAFYEQYF. DNA of the CDR3: TGTGCCAGCAGTTTAGGAGAAGCCTTCTACGAGCAGTACTTC. V is TRBV12-3 or TRBV12-4 and J is TRBJ2-7; the D is unclear. V gave up 1 base and J gave up 3 bases, with 10 bases separating them. The CDR3 length is 14 residues.

Comments on this clonotype: At one end, the junction sequence differs from germline, possibly due to a read error. V is TRBV11-2 and J is TRBJ2-7; 8 bases align to TRBD2. In germline, CDR1 is SGHAT, CDR2 FQNNGV. The CDR3 covers 15 residues. The DNA of the CDR3 is TGTGCCAGCAGTCGAGCGGGAGCCCGGCCCGGGGAGCTGTACTTC. Protein sequence: CASSRAGARPGELYF.

The chain combines TRBV9 with TRBJ2-5; TRBD1 matches 8 bases. This CDR3 has 15 residues. V lost 5 bases and J lost 4; bases outside the gene matches: 10. Germline V gene sequence: CDR1 SGDLS, CDR2 YYNGEE. CDR3 coding DNA: TGTGCCAGCAGTCCCACCTCGACAGGGGCAGAGACCCAGTACTTC. Translating it yields CASSPTSTGAETQYF.

V and J are TRBV15 and TRBJ1-2; TRBD1 matches at 9 bases. Germline CDR1 is LNHNV and CDR2 is YYDKDF (reference sequence). This CDR3 region has 16 residues. Unmatched junction bases numbered 5, after V lost 1 base and J lost 2 bases. CDR3 in amino acids: CATSRGDRVGNYGYTF. The CDR3 nucleotides are TGTGCCACCAGCAGAGGGGACAGGGTAGGGAACTATGGCTACACCTTC.

As to this clonotype: One end of the junction does not line up with germline, which may come from a read error. The chain couples TRBV29-1 to TRBJ1-1; D uncertain. CDR1 is SQVTM, CDR2 ANQGSEA, per germline. This CDR3 region has 13 residues. The CDR3 sequence: CSAVSQENTKAFF. CDR3 nucleotide sequence: TGCAGCGCAGTATCGCAGGAGAACACTAAAGCTTTCTTT.

This chain uses TRBV7-2 with TRBJ1-6, with D uncertain. CDR1 and CDR2 (germline): SGHTA, FQGNSA. The CDR3 extends over 17 amino acids. V was cut by 1 base and J by 2 bases, with 12 bases left in between. The CDR3 DNA reads TGTGCCAGCAGCTTAGTGTCCGTAGTAACCTATAATTCACCCCTCCACTTT. Protein product: CASSLVSVVTYNSPLHF.

This clonotype was counted many times. The chain joins TRBV7-9 to TRBJ1-2; possible D gene TRBD1, 6 bases. CDR3 length: 14 residues. The V gene lost 5 bases and the J gene lost 0 bases, with 10 bases spanning the gap. The germline V gene has CDR1 SEHNR and CDR2 FQNEAQ (reference sequence). CDR3 in DNA: TGTGCCAGCAGCCCCACAGGGACTAACTATGGCTACACCTTC. Translation gives CASSPTGTNYGYTF.

The chain joins TRBV10-3 to TRBJ1-4; 8 bases map to TRBD1. The length of the CDR3 is 14 residues. CDR1 is ENHRY and CDR2 is SYGVKD in the germline V gene. The junction had 9 bases not matched to a gene; V was cut back by 8 bases and J by 7 bases. The CDR3 spells CAIGAGGGREKLFF. The CDR3, as DNA: TGTGCCATCGGGGCAGGGGGCGGTCGTGAAAAACTGTTTTTT.

This clonotype has just a few counts. The chain carries TRBV7-8 and TRBJ2-3; the D call may be TRBD1 or TRBD2 (5 bases each). V shed 7 bases and J shed 4 bases, with 12 bases lying between them. Per germline, CDR1 SGHVS and CDR2 FQNEAQ. This CDR3 has 13 residues. The CDR3 reads CASMLGGADTQYF. CDR3 nucleotide sequence: TGTGCCAGCATGCTTGGGGGAGCAGATACGCAGTATTTT. Full variable domain (missing parts from reference TRBV7-8 and TRBJ2-3): GAGVSQSPRYKVAKRGQDVALRCDPISGHVSLFWYQQALGQGPEFLTYFQNEAQLDKSGLPSDRFFAERPEGSVSTLKIQRTQQEDSAVYLCASMLGGADTQYFGPGTRLTVL.

Only a few counts were recorded for this clonotype. The chain couples TRBV29-1 to TRBJ1-5; no clear D. The CDR3 loop spans 14 amino acids. From germline, CDR1 is SQVTM and CDR2 ANQGSEA. Trimming took off 4 bases at V and 6 bases at J, with 16 bases between the two ends. CDR3 protein: CSVVLGAAGQPQHF. Written as DNA, the CDR3 is TGCAGCGTTGTGCTGGGCGCTGCCGGTCAGCCCCAGCATTTT.

This clonotype was detected a few times. The chain recombines TRBV15 with TRBJ1-5, with D unresolved. V was shortened by 5 bases and J by 7 bases, with 12 bases between the two germline ends. Germline CDR1 reads LNHNV; CDR2 reads YYDKDF (reference sequence). The CDR3 consists of 13 residues. Here the CDR3 reads CATSRQDAQPQHF. In DNA form, the CDR3 reads TGTGCCACCAGCCGTCAGGATGCCCAGCCCCAGCATTTT.

The chain links TRBV7-8 to TRBJ1-5; TRBD1 matches at 10 bases. J gave up 7 bases and V 1 base, and 7 bases lay outside the gene matches. CDR1 is SGHVS and CDR2 is FQNEAQ in the germline V gene. The CDR3 has 16 residues. For the CDR3, the DNA is TGTGCCAGCAGCTTAGGGGGACAGGGGATGGGACAGCCCCAGCATTTT. Residues: CASSLGGQGMGQPQHF.

The chain has TRBV30 and TRBJ2-7; the match to TRBD1 covers 7 bases. The germline V gene has CDR1 GTSNPN and CDR2 SVGIG (reference sequence). The CDR3 extends over 13 amino acids. V dropped 7 bases and J dropped 0; count of bases not matched to a gene: 6. The chain's CDR3 is CAYHRDSSYEQYF. The CDR3 bases are TGTGCCTATCACCGGGACAGCTCCTACGAGCAGTACTTC.

This clonotype appeared many times. The genes are TRBV5-1 and TRBJ2-2, with D maybe TRBD1 (5 bases). This CDR3 is 14 amino acids long. Germline CDR1 SGHRS, CDR2 YFSETQ. Between the trimmed V and J ends, which lost 0 bases and 4 bases, there was a span of 7 bases. CDR3 in DNA: TGCGCCAGCAGCTTGGGGGGCCTCACCGGGGAGCTGTTTTTT. Its translation: CASSLGGLTGELFF.

This sequence joins TRBV19 and TRBJ1-5; tentative D call: TRBD1 (5 bases). CDR1 is LNHDA, CDR2 SQIVND, per germline (reference sequence). CDR3 length: 17 amino acids. V lost 4 bases and J lost 3, with 19 bases in between. CDR3 in DNA: TGTGCCAGTAGTACCTTCGGGACCGGCCCGTTCAATCAGCCCCAGCATTTT. Protein sequence: CASSTFGTGPFNQPQHF.

This clonotype was seen at least ten times. J is TRBJ2-7 and V is TRBV7-8, with D possibly matching TRBD2 (6 bases). The CDR3 totals 15 residues. CDR1 is SGHVS and CDR2 is FQNEAQ in the germline V gene. The V end was cut by 3 bases, the J end by 7 bases, with 19 bases between. The CDR3 sequence: CASSLRSGESGEQYF. Written as DNA, the CDR3 is TGTGCCAGCAGCTTGCGGTCGGGGGAGTCGGGAGAGCAGTACTTC. Variable domain in full (rest from reference TRBV7-8 and TRBJ2-7): GAGVSQSPRYKVAKRGQDVALRCDPISGHVSLFWYQQALGQGPEFLTYFQNEAQLDKSGLPSDRFFAERPEGSVSTLKIQRTQQEDSAVYLCASSLRSGESGEQYFGPGTRLTVT.

This clonotype was counted at least ten times. Its ends do not fully match the called genes, so a read error is possible. This chain joins TRBV14 and TRBJ1-1; D gene unclear. This CDR3 comprises 15 residues. Germline V gives CDR1 SGHDN, CDR2 FVKESK. CDR3 residues: CASSQAGLDDTGAFF. The DNA of the CDR3 is TGTGCCAGCAGCCAAGCGGGTCTCGATGATACTGGAGCTTTCTTT.

This clonotype was seen repeatedly, ten times or more. The genes are TRBV3-1 and TRBJ2-7; no firm D call. Trimming shortened V by 1 base and J by 2 bases, and 0 bases separated the two germline ends. The germline gives CDR1 LGHDT, CDR2 YNNKEL (reference sequence). The CDR3 extends over 11 amino acids. The CDR3 DNA is TGTGCCAGCAGCCAAGCCTACGAGCAGTACTTC. Its protein is CASSQAYEQYF.

This clonotype was seen ten or more times. The J gene is TRBJ2-2, the V gene TRBV9, with 15 bases aligning to TRBD2. Germline V gene sequence: CDR1 SGDLS, CDR2 YYNGEE. This CDR3 contains 18 residues. V was clipped by 3 bases and J by 4 bases; unmatched bases: 7. The CDR3 reads CASSAGLAGGPGTGELFF. The CDR3 nucleotides read TGTGCCAGCAGCGCCGGACTAGCGGGAGGGCCGGGCACCGGGGAGCTGTTTTTT.

The table lists this clonotype with a count of one. The chain carries TRBV29-1 and TRBJ2-3; TRBD2 matches 10 bases. The V gene's germline CDR1 is SQVTM and CDR2 ANQGSEA. This CDR3 is 14 amino acids long. J lost 8 bases, V lost 6 bases, and 11 bases had no gene match. The CDR3 coding sequence is TGCAGCGTCGGGGGGCTAGCGGGAGCGGGTACGCAGTATTTT. Its protein product is CSVGGLAGAGTQYF.

This clonotype was detected many times. The junction departs from the called germline gene at one end, perhaps through a read error. The chain uses TRBV7-9 and TRBJ2-7, with a weak D call TRBD2 (6 bases). Germline V gene lookup returns CDR1 SEHNR and CDR2 FQNEAQ (reference sequence). This CDR3 is built from 15 residues. The CDR3 sequence: CASSQDTGGSYEQYF. As DNA, the CDR3 is TGCGCCAGCAGCCAAGATACCGGGGGCTCCTACGAGCAGTACTTC.

This clonotype came up many times. The chain links TRBV20-1 to TRBJ2-7; 7 nucleotides line up with TRBD1. This CDR3 has 14 amino acids. J was trimmed by 1 base and V by 2 bases; bases with no gene match: 5. Per germline, CDR1 DFQATT and CDR2 SNEGSKA (reference sequence). This CDR3 reads CSARMTGISYEQYF. The CDR3 coding sequence is TGCAGTGCTAGAATGACAGGGATATCCTACGAGCAGTACTTC.